This T cell receptor (beta chain) was identified in a study of identical twins. Whole-study results and caveats: Conclusions were based on cross-sectional statistical analysis, without following the same donors. High-abundance cord blood beta clonotypes had fewer insertions; memory repertoires showed none.

The table lists this clonotype with a few counts. Its target is unknown. CDR3 length: 15 amino acids. V lost 1 base, J lost 0 bases, and 10 bases lay in between. CDR1 SQVTM and CDR2 ANQGSEA come from the germline V gene. A universal primer site arose from template switching, and cDNA bore unique molecular identifiers. TCRdb passed the 5' RACE reads through MiXCR, listing each CDR3 protein once. The sample gives more than 400,000 distinct CDR3 sequences, 12% to 15% of which show up once; less than 0.5% is in the top ten. This sample also belongs to another study, concerning yellow fever vaccine responses in identical twins. From that second work: Reportedly, twins showed a vaccine T cell response that looked partly convergent and partly personalized.

The origin of this receptor is a woman aged 18-35 years in good health. This chain joins TRBV29-1 and TRBJ2-1; D is unresolved. Sequencing was performed on CD4+ T cells sorted from blood. CDR3 nucleotide sequence: TGCAGCGTTGAAGGGCACCCCAGCTCCTACAATGAGCAGTTCTTC. Translated: CSVEGHPSSYNEQFF.